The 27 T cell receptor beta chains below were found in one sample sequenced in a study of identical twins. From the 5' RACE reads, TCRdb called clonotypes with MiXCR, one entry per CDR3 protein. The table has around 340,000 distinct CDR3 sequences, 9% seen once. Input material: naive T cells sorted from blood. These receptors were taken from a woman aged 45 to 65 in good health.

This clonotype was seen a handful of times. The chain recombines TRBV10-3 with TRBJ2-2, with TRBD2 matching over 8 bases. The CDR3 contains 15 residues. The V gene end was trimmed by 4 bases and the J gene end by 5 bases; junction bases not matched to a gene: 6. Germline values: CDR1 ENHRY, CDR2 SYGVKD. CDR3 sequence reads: CAISGGLALTGELFF. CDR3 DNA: TGTGCCATCAGTGGAGGACTAGCTCTTACCGGGGAGCTGTTTTTT.

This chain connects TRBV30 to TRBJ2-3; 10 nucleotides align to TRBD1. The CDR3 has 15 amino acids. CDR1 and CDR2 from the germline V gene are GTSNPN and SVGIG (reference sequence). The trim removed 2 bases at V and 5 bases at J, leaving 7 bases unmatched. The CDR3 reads CAWSSGTGEGDTQYF. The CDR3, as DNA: TGTGCCTGGAGTTCAGGGACAGGGGAAGGAGATACGCAGTATTTT.

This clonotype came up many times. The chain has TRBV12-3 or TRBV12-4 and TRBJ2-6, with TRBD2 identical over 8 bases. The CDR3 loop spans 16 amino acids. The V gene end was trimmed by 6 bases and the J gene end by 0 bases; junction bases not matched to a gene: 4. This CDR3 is CASSLAGGSGANVLTF. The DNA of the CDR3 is TGTGCCAGCAGCCTAGCGGGTGGCTCTGGGGCCAACGTCCTGACTTTC.

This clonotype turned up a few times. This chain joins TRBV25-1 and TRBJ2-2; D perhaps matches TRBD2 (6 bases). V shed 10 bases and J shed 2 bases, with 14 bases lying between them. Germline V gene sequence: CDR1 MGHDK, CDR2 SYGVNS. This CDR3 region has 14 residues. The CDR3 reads CATNRDFNTGELFF. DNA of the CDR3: TGTGCCACCAATAGGGACTTTAACACCGGGGAGCTGTTTTTT.

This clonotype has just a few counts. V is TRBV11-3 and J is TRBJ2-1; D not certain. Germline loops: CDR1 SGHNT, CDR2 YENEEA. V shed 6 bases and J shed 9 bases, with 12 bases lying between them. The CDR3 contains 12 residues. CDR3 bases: TGTGCCAGCAGGTTCGAGTATGGTGAGCAGTTCTTC. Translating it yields CASRFEYGEQFF. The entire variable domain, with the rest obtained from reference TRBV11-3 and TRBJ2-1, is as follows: EAGVVQSPRYKIIEKKQPVAFWCNPISGHNTLYWYLQNLGQGPELLIRYENEEAVDDSQLPKDRFSAERLKGVDSTLKIQPAELGDSAVYLCASRFEYGEQFFGPGTRLTVL.

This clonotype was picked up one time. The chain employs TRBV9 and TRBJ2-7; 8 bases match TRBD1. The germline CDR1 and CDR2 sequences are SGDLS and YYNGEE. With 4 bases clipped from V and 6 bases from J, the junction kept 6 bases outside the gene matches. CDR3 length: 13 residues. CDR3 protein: CASSTRQGSEQYF. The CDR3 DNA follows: TGTGCCAGCAGCACTCGACAGGGGAGCGAGCAGTACTTC.

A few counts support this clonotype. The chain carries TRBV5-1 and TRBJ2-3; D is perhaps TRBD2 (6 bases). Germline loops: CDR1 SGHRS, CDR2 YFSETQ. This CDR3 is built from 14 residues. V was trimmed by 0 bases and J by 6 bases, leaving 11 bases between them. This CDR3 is CASSLATRGDTQYF. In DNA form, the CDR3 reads TGCGCCAGCAGCTTGGCCACACGGGGGGATACGCAGTATTTT.

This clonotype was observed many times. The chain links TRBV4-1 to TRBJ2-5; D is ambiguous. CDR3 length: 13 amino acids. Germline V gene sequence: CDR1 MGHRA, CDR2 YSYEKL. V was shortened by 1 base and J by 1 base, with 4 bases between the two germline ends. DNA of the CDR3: TGCGCCAGCAGCCAAGCTCTCCAAGAGACCCAGTACTTC. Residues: CASSQALQETQYF.

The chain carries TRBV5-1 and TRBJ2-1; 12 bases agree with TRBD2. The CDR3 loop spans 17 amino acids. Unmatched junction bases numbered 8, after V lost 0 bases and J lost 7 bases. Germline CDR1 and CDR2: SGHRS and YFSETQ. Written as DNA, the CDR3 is TGCGCCAGCAGCTTGGCGGCTAGCGGGAGGGCCGCGAATGAGCAGTTCTTC. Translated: CASSLAASGRAANEQFF.

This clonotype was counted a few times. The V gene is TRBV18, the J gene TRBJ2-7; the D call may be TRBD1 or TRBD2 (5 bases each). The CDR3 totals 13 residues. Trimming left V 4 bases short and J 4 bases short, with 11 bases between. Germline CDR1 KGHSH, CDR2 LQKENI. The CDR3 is CASSRDGRYEQYV. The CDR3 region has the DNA TGTGCCAGCTCACGGGACGGTCGGTACGAGCAGTACGTC.

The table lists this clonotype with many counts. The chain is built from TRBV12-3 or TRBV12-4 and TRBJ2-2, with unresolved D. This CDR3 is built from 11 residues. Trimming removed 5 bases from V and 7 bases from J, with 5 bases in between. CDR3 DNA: TGTGCCAGCAGTAATATCGGGGAGCTGTTTTTT. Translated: CASSNIGELFF.

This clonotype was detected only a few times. This CDR3 is CASSLGPAGVSGELFF. The CDR3 nucleotides are TGCGCCAGCAGCTTGGGACCAGCGGGAGTGTCCGGGGAGCTGTTTTTT. The chain couples TRBV5-1 to TRBJ2-2; 8 positions match TRBD2. This CDR3 contains 16 residues. The germline gives CDR1 SGHRS, CDR2 YFSETQ. V was clipped by 0 bases and J by 6 bases; unmatched bases: 7.

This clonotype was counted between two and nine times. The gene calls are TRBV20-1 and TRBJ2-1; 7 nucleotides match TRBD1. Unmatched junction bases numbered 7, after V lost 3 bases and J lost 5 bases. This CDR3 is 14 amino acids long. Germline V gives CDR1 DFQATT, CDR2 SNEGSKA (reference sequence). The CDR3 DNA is TGCAGTGCTAGGAACAACAGGGGCGACAATGAGCAGTTCTTC. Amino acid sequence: CSARNNRGDNEQFF.

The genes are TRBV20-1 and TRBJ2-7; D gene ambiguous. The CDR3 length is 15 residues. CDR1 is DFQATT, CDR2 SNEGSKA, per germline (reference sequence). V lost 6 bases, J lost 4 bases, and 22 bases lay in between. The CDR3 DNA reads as TGCAGTGCGGAAATTCTAGAGCCCCCATATTACGAGCAGTACTTC. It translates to CSAEILEPPYYEQYF.

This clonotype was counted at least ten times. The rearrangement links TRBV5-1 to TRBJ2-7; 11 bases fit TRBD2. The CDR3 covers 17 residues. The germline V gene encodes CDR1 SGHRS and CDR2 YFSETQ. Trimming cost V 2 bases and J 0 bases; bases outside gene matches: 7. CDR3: CASSLTQTSGSSYEQYF. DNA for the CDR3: TGCGCCAGCAGCTTAACTCAAACTAGCGGGAGCTCCTACGAGCAGTACTTC. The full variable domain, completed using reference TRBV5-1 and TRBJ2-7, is KAGVTQTPRYLIKTRGQQVTLSCSPISGHRSVSWYQQTPGQGLQFLFEYFSETQRNKGNFPGRFSGRQFSNSRSEMNVSTLELGDSALYLCASSLTQTSGSSYEQYFGPGTRLTVT.

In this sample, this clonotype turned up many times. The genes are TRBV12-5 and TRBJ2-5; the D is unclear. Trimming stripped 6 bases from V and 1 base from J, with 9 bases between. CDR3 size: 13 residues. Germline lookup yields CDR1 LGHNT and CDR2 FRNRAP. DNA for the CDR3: TGTGCTAGTGGCCTTCGTGCCCAAGAGACCCAGTACTTC. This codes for CASGLRAQETQYF.

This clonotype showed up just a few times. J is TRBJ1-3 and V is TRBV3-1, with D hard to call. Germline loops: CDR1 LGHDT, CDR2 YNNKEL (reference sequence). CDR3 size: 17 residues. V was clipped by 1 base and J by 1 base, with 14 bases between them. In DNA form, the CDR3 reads TGTGCCAGCAGCCAAGGGGCGAGTGCCGGATCTGGAAACACCATATATTTT. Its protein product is CASSQGASAGSGNTIYF.

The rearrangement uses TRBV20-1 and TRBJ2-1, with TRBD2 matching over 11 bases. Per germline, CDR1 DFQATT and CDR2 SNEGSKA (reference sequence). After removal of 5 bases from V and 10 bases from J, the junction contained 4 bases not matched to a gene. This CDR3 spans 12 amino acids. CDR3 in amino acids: CSARRLAGEQFF. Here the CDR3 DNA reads TGCAGTGCTCGGAGACTAGCGGGAGAGCAGTTCTTC.

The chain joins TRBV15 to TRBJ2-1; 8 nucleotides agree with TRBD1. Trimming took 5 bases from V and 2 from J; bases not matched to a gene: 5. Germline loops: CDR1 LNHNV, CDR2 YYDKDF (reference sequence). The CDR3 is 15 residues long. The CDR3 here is CATSARTGPYNEQFF. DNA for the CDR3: TGTGCCACCAGCGCCCGGACAGGGCCCTACAATGAGCAGTTCTTC.

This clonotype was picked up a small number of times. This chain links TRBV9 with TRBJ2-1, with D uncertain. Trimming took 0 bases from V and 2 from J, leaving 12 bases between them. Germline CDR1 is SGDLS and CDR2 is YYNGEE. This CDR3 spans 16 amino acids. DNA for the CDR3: TGTGCCAGCAGCGTAGGTTTATCACCTACCTACAATGAGCAGTTCTTC. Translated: CASSVGLSPTYNEQFF.

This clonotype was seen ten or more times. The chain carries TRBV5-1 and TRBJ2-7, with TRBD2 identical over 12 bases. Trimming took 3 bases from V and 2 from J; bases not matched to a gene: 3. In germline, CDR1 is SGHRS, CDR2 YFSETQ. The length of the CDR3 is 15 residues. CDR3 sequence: CASSSGLAGTYEQYF. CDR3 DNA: TGCGCCAGCAGCTCAGGACTAGCGGGAACCTACGAGCAGTACTTC.

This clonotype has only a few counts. The CDR3 sequence: CASSHTGTSGINEQFF. CDR3 coding DNA: TGTGCCAGCAGCCACACCGGGACTAGCGGGATAAATGAGCAGTTCTTC. The rearrangement links TRBV7-8 to TRBJ2-1; 13 bases agree with TRBD2. V dropped 5 bases and J dropped 7; count of bases not matched to a gene: 8. Germline lookup yields CDR1 SGHVS and CDR2 FQNEAQ. This CDR3 has 16 amino acids.

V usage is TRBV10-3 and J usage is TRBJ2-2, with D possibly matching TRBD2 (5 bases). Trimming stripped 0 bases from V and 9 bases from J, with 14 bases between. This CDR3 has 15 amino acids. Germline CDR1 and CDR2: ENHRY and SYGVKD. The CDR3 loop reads CAISESAGGQRELFF. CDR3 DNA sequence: TGTGCCATCAGTGAGTCGGCAGGAGGTCAGCGGGAGCTGTTTTTT.

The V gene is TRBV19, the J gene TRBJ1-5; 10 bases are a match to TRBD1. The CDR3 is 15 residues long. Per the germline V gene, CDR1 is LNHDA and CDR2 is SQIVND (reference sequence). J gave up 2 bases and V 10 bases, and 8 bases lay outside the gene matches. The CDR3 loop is CATSTGGGGNQPQHF. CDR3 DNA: TGTGCCACCTCGACAGGGGGCGGCGGCAATCAGCCCCAGCATTTT.

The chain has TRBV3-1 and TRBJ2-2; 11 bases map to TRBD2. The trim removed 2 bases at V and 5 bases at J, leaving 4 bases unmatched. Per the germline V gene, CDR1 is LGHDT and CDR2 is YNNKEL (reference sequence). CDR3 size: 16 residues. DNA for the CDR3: TGTGCCAGCAGCCAAATAGCGGGAGGGCGGACCGGGGAGCTGTTTTTT. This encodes CASSQIAGGRTGELFF.

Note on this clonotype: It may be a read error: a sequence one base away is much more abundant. CDR3 DNA: TGTGCCAGGAGCACCAGTGGTATCACTGAAGCTTTCTTT. Its protein product is CARSTSGITEAFF. The chain employs TRBV27 and TRBJ1-1; D is uncertain. The CDR3 has 13 residues. Looked up from germline, CDR1 is MNHEY and CDR2 is SMNVEV (reference sequence). V was cut by 9 bases and J by 4 bases, with 15 bases left in between.

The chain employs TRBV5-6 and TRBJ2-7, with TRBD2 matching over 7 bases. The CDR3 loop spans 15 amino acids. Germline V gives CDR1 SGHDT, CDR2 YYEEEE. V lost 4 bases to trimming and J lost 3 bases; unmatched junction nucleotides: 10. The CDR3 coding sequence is TGTGCCAGCAGCCGTTGGGGGAGGGAAGACTACGAGCAGTACTTC. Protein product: CASSRWGREDYEQYF.